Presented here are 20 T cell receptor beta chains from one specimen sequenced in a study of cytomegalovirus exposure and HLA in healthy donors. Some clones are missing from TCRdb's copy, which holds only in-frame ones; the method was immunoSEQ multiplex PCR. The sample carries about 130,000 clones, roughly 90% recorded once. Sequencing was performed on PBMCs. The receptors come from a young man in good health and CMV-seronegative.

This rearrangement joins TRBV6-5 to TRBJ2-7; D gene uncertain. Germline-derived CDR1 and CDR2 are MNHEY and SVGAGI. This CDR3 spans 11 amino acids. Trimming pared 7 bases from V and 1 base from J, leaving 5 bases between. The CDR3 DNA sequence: TGTGCCAGCACCGGGTCCTACGAGCAGTACTTC. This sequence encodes CASTGSYEQYF.

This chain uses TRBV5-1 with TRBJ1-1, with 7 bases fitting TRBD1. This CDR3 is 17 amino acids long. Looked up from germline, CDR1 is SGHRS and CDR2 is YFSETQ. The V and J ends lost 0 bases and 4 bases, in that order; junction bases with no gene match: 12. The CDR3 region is CASSLGITTGSATEAFF. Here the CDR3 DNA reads TGCGCCAGCAGCTTGGGGATAACGACAGGGTCGGCCACTGAAGCTTTCTTT.

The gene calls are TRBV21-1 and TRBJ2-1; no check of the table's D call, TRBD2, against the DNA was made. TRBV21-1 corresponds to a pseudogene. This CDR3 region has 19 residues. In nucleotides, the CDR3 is TGTGCCAGCAGCAAATTTTTGGGTCGGAGCGGGAGGGCCAGGGATGAGCAGTTCTTC. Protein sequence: CASSKFLGRSGRARDEQFF.

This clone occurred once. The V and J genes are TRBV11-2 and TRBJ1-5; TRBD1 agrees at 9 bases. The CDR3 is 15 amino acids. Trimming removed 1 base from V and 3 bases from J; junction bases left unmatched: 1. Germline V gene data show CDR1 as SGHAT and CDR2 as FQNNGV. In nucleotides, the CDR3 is TGTGCCAGCAGCTTAGGACAGGGGGTCAATCAGCCCCAGCATTTT. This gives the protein CASSLGQGVNQPQHF.

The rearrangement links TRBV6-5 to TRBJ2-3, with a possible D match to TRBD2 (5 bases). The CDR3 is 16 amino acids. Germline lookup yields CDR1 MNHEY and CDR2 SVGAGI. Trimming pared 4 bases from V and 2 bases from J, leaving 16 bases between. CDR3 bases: TGTGCCAGCAGTTCCCGCCGCAGCGGACCCACAGATACGCAGTATTTT. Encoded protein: CASSSRRSGPTDTQYF.

CDR3 nucleotides: TGTGCCAGCAGCCAACTGACTATAGCGGGAGGGACCTACGAGCAGTACTTC. Its protein product is CASSQLTIAGGTYEQYF. The chain combines TRBV4-2 with TRBJ2-7; 11 bases agree with TRBD2. Germline CDR1 LGHNA, CDR2 YNFKEQ. The CDR3 totals 17 residues. Trimming took 2 bases from V and 2 from J; bases not matched to a gene: 8.

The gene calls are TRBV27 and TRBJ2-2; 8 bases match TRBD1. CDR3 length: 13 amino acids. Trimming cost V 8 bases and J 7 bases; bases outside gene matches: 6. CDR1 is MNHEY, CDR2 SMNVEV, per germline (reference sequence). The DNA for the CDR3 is TGTGCCAGCCAAGGACAGGGCCACGGGGAGCTGTTTTTT. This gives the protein CASQGQGHGELFF.

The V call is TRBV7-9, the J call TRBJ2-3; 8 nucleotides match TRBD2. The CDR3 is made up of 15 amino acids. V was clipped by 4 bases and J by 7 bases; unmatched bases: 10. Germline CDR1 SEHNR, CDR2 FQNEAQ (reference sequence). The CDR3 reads CASSSAGGMRNTQYF. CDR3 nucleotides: TGTGCCAGCAGCTCCGCGGGAGGAATGAGGAATACGCAGTATTTT. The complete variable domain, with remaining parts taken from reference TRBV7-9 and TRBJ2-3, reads DTGVSQNPRHKITKRGQNVTFRCDPISEHNRLYWYRQTLGQGPEFLTYFQNEAQLEKSRLLSDRFSAERPKGSFSTLEIQRTEQGDSAMYLCASSSAGGMRNTQYFGPGTRLTVL.

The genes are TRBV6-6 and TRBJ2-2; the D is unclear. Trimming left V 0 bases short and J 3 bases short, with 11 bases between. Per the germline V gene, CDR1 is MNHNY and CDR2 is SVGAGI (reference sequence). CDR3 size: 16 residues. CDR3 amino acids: CASSYSLFGYTGELFF. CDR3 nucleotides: TGTGCCAGCAGTTACTCGTTGTTCGGGTACACCGGGGAGCTGTTTTTT.

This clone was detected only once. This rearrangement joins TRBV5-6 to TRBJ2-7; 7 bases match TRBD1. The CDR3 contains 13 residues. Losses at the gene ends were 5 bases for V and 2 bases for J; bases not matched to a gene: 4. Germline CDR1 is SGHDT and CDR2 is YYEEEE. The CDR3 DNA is TGTGCCAGCAGTCCCGACAGGGCCTACGAGCAGTACTTC. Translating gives CASSPDRAYEQYF.

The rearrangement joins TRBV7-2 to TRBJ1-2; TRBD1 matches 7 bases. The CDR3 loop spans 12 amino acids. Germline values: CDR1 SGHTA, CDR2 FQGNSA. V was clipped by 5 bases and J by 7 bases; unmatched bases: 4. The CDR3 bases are TGTGCCAGCAGCCCCGGGACAGCTGGCTACACCTTC. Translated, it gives CASSPGTAGYTF. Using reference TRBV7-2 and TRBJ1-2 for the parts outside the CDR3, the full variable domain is GAGVSQSPSNKVTEKGKDVELRCDPISGHTALYWYRQSLGQGLEFLIYFQGNSAPDKSGLPSDRFSAERTGGSVSTLTIQRTQQEDSAVYLCASSPGTAGYTFGSGTRLTVV.

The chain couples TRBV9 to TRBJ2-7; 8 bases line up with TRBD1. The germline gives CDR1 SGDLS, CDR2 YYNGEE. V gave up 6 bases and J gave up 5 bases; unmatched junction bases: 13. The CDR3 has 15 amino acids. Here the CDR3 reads CASTLSPDRVHEQYF. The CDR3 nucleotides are TGTGCCAGCACCTTATCCCCGGACAGGGTTCACGAGCAGTACTTC. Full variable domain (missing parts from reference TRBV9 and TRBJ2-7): DSGVTQTPKHLITATGQRVTLRCSPRSGDLSVYWYQQSLDQGLQFLIQYYNGEERAKGNILERFSAQQFPDLHSELNLSSLELGDSALYFCASTLSPDRVHEQYFGPGTRLTVT.

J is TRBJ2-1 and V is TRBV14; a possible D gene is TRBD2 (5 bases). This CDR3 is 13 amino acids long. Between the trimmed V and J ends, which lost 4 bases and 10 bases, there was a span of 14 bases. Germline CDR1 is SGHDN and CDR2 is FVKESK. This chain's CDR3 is CASSLSSVEEQFF. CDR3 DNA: TGTGCCAGCAGCCTGAGTAGCGTCGAAGAGCAGTTCTTC.

CDR3 in amino acids: CASSETPTVNTEAFF. CDR3 sequence (DNA): TGCGCCAGCAGTGAGACCCCTACAGTGAACACTGAAGCTTTCTTT. The J gene is TRBJ1-1, the V gene TRBV10-1; D remains ambiguous. Trimming removed 2 bases at V and 0 bases at J, with 10 bases between. Germline assignment: CDR1 WNHNN and CDR2 SYGVQD (reference sequence). The CDR3 runs 15 residues.

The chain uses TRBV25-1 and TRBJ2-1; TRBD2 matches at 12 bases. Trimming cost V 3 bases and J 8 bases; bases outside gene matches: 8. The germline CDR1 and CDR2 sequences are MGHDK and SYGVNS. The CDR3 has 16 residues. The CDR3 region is CASSDTSGRTLYEQFF. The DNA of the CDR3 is TGTGCCAGCAGTGACACTAGCGGGAGGACTCTCTATGAGCAGTTCTTC.

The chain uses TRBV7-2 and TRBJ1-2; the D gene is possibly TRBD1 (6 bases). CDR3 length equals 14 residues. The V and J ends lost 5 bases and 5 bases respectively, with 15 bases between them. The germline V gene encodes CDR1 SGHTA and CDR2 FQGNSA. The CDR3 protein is CASSKGGQSYGYTF. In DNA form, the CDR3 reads TGTGCCAGCAGCAAAGGAGGACAGAGTTATGGCTACACCTTC.

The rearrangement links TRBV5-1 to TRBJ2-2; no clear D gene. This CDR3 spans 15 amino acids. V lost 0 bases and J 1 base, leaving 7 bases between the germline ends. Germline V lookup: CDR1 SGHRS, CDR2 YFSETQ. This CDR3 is CASSLARLNTGELFF. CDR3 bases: TGCGCCAGCAGCTTGGCCAGGTTGAACACCGGGGAGCTGTTTTTT.

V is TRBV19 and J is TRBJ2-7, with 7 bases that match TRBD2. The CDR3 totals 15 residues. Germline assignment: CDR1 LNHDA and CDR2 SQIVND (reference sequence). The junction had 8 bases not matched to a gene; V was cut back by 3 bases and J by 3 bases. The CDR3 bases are TGTGCCAGTAGTATTGACCGGGGGGAGAACTACGAGCAGTACTTC. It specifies CASSIDRGENYEQYF.

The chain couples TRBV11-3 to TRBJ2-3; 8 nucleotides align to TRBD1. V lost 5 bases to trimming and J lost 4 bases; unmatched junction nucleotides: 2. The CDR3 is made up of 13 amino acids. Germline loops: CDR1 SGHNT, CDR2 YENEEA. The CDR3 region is CASSQQGADTQYF. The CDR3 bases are TGTGCCAGCAGCCAACAGGGGGCAGATACGCAGTATTTT.

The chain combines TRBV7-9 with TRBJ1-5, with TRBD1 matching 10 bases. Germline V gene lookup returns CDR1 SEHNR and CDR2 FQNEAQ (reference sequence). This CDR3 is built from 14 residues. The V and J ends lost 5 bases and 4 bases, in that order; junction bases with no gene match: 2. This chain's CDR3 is CASSPGQGNQPQHF. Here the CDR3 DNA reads TGTGCCAGCAGCCCGGGACAGGGGAATCAGCCCCAGCATTTT.